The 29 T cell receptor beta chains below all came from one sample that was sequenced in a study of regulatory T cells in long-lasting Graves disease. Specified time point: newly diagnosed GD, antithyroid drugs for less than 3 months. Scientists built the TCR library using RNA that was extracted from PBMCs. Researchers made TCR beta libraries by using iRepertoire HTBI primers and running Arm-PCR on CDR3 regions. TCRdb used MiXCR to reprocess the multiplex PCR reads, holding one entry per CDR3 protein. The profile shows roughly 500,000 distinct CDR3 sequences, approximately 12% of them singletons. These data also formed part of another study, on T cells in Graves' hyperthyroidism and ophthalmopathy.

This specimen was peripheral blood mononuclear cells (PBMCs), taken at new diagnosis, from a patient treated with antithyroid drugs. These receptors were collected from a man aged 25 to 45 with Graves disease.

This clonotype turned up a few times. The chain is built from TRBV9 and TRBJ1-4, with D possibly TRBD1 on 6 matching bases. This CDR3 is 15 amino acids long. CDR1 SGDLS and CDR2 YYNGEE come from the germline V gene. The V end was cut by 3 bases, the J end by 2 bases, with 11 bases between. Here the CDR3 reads CASSAGARTNEKLFF. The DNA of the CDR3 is TGTGCCAGCAGCGCGGGGGCACGGACTAATGAAAAACTGTTTTTT.

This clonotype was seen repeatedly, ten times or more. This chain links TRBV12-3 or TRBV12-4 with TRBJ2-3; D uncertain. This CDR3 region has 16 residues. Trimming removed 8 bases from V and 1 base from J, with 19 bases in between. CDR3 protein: CASPKPAGSCTDTQYF. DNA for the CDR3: TGTGCCAGCCCCAAGCCAGCCGGGTCTTGCACAGATACGCAGTATTTT.

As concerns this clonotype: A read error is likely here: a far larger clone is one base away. DNA of the CDR3: TGTGCCAGCAGCGCCTGGGACACACAAGAGACCCAGTACTTC. Amino acid sequence: CASSAWDTQETQYF. The chain has TRBV7-9 and TRBJ2-5, with a possible D match to TRBD1 (6 bases). Germline values: CDR1 SEHNR, CDR2 FQNEAQ (reference sequence). The V end was cut by 5 bases, the J end by 2 bases, with 12 bases between. This CDR3 is 14 amino acids long.

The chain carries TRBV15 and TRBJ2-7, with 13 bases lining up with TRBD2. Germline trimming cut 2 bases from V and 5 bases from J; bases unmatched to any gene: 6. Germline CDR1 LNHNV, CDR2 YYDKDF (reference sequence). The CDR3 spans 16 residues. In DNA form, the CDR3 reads TGTGCCACCAGCAGACCAGGACTAGCGGGAGCAGACGAGCAGTACTTC. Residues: CATSRPGLAGADEQYF.

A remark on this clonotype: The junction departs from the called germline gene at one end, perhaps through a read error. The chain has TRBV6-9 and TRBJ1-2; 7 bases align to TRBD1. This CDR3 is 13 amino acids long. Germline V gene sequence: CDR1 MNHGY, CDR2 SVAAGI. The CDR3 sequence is CASSEGGNYGYTF. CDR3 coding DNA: TGCGCCAGCAGTGAAGGGGGCAACTATGGCTACACCTTC.

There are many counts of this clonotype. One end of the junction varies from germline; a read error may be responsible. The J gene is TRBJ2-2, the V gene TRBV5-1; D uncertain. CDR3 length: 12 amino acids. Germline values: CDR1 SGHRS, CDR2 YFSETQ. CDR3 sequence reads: CASSLNPGELFF. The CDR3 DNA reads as TGTGCCAGCAGCTTGAACCCCGGGGAGCTGTTTTTT. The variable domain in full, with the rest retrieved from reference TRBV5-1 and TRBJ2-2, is KAGVTQTPRYLIKTRGQQVTLSCSPISGHRSVSWYQQTPGQGLQFLFEYFSETQRNKGNFPGRFSGRQFSNSRSEMNVSTLELGDSALYLCASSLNPGELFFGEGSRLTVL.

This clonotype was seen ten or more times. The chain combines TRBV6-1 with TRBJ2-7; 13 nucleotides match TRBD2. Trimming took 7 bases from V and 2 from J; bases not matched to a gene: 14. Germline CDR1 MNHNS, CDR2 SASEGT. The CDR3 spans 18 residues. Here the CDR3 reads CASKVSGTSGIGPYEQYF. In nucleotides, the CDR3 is TGTGCCAGCAAAGTATCCGGGACTAGCGGGATTGGCCCCTACGAGCAGTACTTC.

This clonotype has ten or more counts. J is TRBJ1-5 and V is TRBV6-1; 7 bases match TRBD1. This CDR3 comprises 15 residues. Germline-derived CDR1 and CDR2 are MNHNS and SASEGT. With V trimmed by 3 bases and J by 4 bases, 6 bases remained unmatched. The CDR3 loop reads CASSDEGGRNQPQHF. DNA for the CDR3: TGTGCCAGCAGTGATGAAGGGGGCAGAAATCAGCCCCAGCATTTT.

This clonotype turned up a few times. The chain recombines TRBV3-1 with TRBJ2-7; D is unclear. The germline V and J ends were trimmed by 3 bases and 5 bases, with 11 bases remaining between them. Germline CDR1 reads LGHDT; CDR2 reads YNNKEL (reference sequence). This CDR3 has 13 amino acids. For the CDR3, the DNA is TGTGCCAGCAGCCAGTATCGAGTGGACGAGCAGTACTTC. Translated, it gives CASSQYRVDEQYF.

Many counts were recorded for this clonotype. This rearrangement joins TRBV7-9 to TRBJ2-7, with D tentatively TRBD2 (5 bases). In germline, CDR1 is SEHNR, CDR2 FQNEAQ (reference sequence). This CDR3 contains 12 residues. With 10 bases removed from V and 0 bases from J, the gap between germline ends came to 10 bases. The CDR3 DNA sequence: TGTGCCACCGGACGGGGCTCCTACGAGCAGTACTTC. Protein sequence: CATGRGSYEQYF.

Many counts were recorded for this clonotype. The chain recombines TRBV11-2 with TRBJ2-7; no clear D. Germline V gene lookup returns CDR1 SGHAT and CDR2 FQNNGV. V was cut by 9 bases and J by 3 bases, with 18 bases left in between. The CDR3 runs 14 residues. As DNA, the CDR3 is TGTGCCAGACCCTCTCGGCGCCGAGTCTACGAGCAGTACTTC. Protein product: CARPSRRRVYEQYF.

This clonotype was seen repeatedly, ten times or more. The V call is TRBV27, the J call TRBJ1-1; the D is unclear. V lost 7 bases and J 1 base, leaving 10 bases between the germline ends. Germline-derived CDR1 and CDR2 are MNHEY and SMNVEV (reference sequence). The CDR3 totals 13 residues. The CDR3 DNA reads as TGTGCCAGCATCGGTCGGCCGAACACTGAAGCTTTCTTT. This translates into CASIGRPNTEAFF.

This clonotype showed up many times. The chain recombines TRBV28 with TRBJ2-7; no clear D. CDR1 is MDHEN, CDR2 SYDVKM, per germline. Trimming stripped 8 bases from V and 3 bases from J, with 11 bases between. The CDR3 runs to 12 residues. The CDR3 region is CASAAPLYEQYF. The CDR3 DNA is TGTGCCAGCGCCGCCCCCCTCTACGAGCAGTACTTC.

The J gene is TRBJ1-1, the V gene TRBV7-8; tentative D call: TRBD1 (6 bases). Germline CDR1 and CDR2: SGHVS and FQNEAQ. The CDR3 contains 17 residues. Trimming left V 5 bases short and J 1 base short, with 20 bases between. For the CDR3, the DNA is TGTGCCAGCAGCCTGGAGCGGGGGGCCTTTAAGAACACTGAAGCTTTCTTT. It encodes CASSLERGAFKNTEAFF.

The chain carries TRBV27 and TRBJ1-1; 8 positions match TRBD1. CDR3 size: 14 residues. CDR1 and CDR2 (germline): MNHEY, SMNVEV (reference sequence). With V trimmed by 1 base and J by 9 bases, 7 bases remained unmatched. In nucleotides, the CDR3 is TGTGCCAGCAGTTTATTAGGCAGGGGGCTAAAAGCTTTCTTT. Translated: CASSLLGRGLKAFF.

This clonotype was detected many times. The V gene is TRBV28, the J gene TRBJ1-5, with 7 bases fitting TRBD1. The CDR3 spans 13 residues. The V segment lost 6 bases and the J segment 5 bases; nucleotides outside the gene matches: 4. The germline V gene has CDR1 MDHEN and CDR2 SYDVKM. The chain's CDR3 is CASRGQAYQPQHF. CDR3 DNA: TGTGCCAGCAGAGGACAGGCATATCAGCCCCAGCATTTT. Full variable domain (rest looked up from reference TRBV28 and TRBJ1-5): DVKVTQSSRYLVKRTGEKVFLECVQDMDHENMFWYRQDPGLGLRLIYFSYDVKMKEKGDIPEGYSVSREKKERFSLILESASTNQTSMYLCASRGQAYQPQHFGDGTRLSIL.

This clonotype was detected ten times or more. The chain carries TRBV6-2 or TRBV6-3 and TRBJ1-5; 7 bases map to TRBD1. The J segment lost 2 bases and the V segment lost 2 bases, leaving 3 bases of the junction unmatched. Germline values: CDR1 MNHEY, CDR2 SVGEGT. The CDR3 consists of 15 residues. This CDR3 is CASSYLQGGNQPQHF. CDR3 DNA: TGTGCCAGCAGTTACCTTCAGGGGGGCAATCAGCCCCAGCATTTT.

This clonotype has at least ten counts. The CDR3: CASSDYRVEQYF. The CDR3 DNA sequence: TGTGCCAGCAGTGACTATAGGGTCGAGCAGTACTTC. J is TRBJ2-7 and V is TRBV28; weak D call: TRBD2 (5 bases). The CDR3 is made up of 12 amino acids. Trimming cost V 5 bases and J 6 bases, with 11 bases left between them. The V gene's germline CDR1 is MDHEN and CDR2 SYDVKM.

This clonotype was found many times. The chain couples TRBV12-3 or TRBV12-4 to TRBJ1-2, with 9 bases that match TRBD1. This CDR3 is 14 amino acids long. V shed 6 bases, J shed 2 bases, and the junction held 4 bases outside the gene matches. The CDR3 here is CASRRTGGNYGYTF. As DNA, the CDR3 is TGTGCCAGCAGGCGAACAGGGGGCAACTATGGCTACACCTTC.

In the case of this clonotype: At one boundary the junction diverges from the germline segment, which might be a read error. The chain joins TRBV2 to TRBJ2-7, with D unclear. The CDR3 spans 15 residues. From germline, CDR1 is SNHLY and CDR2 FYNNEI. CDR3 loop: CVSSEYQSSHNEQYF. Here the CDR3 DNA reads TGTGTCAGCAGTGAATATCAGAGTTCCCACAATGAGCAGTACTTC.

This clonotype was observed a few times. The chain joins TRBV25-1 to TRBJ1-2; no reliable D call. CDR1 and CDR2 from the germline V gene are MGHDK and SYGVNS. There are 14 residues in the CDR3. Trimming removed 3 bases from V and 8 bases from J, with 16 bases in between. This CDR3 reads CASSDLGDDYGYTF. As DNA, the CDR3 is TGTGCCAGCAGTGATTTGGGAGATGATTACGGCTACACCTTC.

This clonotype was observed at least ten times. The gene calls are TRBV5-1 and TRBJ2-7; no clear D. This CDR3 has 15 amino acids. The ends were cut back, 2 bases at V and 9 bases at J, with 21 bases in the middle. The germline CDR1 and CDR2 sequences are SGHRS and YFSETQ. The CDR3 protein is CASSLSRTLRVVQYF. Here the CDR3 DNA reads TGCGCCAGCAGCTTAAGCCGGACCCTTCGTGTCGTGCAGTACTTC. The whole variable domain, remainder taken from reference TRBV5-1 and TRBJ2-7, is KAGVTQTPRYLIKTRGQQVTLSCSPISGHRSVSWYQQTPGQGLQFLFEYFSETQRNKGNFPGRFSGRQFSNSRSEMNVSTLELGDSALYLCASSLSRTLRVVQYFGPGTRLTVT.

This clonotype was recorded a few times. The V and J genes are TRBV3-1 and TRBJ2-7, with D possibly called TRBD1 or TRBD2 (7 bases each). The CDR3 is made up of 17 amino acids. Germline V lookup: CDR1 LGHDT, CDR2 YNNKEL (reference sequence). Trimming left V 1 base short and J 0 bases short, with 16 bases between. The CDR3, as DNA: TGTGCCAGCAGCCAAGGGGGAGGGGGCAGGGTCTCCTACGAGCAGTACTTC. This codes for CASSQGGGGRVSYEQYF.

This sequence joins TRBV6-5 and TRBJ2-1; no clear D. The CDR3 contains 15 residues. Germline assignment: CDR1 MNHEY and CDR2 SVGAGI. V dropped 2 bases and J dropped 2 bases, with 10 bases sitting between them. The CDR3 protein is CASSYGLATYNEQFF. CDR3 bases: TGTGCCAGCAGTTACGGATTGGCCACCTACAATGAGCAGTTCTTC.

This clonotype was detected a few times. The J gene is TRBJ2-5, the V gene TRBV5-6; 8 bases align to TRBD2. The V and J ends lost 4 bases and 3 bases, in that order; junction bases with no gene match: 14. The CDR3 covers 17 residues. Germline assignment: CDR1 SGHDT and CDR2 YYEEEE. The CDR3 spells CASSHYIPGLGEETQYF. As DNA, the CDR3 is TGTGCCAGCAGCCATTATATACCGGGACTAGGTGAAGAGACCCAGTACTTC.

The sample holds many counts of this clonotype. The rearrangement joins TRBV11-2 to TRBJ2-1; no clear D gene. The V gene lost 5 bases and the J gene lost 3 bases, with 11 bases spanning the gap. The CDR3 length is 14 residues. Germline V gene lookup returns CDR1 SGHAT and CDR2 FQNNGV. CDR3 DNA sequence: TGTGCCAGCAGCCCCCGGACCGGCTACAATGAGCAGTTCTTC. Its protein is CASSPRTGYNEQFF.

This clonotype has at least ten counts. CDR3 sequence reads: CASSLLRQKSSGNTIYF. The CDR3 DNA is TGTGCCAGCAGTTTATTAAGACAGAAATCCTCTGGAAACACCATATATTTT. The genes are TRBV28 and TRBJ1-3; D is perhaps TRBD1 (5 bases). V dropped 1 base and J dropped 0 bases, with 13 bases sitting between them. The CDR3 length is 17 residues. From germline, CDR1 is MDHEN and CDR2 SYDVKM.

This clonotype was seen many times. Here the CDR3 DNA reads TGTGCCTGGAGAGGGACTCACTCCTACGAGCAGTACTTC. It codes for CAWRGTHSYEQYF. V gene TRBV30 combines with J gene TRBJ2-7; a possible D gene is TRBD2 (6 bases). Looked up from germline, CDR1 is GTSNPN and CDR2 is SVGIG (reference sequence). The V gene lost 3 bases and the J gene lost 0 bases, with 9 bases spanning the gap. The CDR3 spans 13 residues.

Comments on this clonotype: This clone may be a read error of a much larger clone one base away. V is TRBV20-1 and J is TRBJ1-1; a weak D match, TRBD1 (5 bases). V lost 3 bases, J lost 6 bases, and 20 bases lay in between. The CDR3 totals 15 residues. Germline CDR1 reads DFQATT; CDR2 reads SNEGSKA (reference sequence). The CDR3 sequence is CSASSGHALGSEAFF. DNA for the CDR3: TGCAGTGCTAGTAGCGGACACGCCCTTGGGTCTGAAGCTTTCTTT.